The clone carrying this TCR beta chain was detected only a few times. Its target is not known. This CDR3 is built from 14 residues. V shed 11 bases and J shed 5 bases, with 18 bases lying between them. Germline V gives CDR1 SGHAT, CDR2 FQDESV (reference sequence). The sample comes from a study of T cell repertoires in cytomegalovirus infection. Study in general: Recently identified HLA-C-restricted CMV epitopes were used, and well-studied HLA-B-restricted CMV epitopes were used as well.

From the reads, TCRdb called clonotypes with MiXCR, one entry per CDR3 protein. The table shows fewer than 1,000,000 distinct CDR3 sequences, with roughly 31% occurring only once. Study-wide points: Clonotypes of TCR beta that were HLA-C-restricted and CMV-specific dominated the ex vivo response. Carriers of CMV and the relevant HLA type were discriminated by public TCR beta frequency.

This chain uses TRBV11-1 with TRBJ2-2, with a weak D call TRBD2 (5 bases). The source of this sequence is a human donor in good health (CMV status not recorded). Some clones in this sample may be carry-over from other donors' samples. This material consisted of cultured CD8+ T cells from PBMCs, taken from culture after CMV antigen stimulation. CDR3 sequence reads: CAAGQERETGELFF. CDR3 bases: TGTGCCGCCGGTCAAGAACGGGAAACCGGGGAGCTGTTTTTT. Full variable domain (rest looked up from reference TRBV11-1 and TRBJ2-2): EAEVAQSPRYKITEKSQAVAFWCDPISGHATLYWYRQILGQGPELLVQFQDESVVDDSQLPKDRFSAERLKGVDSTLKIQPAELGDSAMYLCAAGQERETGELFFGEGSRLTVL.